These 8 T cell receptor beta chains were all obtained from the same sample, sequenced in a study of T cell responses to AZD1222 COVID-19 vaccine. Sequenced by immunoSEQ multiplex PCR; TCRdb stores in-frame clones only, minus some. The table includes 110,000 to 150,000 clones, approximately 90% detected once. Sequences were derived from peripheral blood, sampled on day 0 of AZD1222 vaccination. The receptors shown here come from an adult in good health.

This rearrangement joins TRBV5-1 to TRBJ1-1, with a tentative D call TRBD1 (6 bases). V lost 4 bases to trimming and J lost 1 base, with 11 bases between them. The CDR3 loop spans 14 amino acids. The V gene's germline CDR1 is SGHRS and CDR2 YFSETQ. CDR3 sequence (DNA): TGCGCCAGCAGCCAGGACAGCTCGAACACTGAAGCTTTCTTT. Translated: CASSQDSSNTEAFF.

The CDR3 bases are TGTGCCAGCAGCCGCTTTTTGACCTCCTACGAGCAGTACTTC. It codes for CASSRFLTSYEQYF. V is TRBV5-6 and J is TRBJ2-7; D gene uncertain. Germline CDR1 and CDR2: SGHDT and YYEEEE. This CDR3 is built from 14 residues. The germline V and J ends were trimmed by 4 bases and 0 bases, with 11 bases remaining between them.

CDR3 sequence reads: CSVKDGSSNQPQHF. CDR3 DNA: TGCAGCGTTAAGGACGGTTCGAGCAATCAGCCCCAGCATTTT. The chain carries TRBV29-1 and TRBJ1-5; D gene ambiguous. The ends were cut back, 5 bases at V and 1 base at J, with 12 bases in the middle. Germline V gene sequence: CDR1 SQVTM, CDR2 ANQGSEA. The CDR3 spans 14 residues.

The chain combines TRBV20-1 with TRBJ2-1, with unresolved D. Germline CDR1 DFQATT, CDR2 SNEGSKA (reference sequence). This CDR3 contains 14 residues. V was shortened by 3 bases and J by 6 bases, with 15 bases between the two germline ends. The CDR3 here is CSASGPPRSNEQFF. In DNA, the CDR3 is TGCAGTGCTAGTGGACCGCCGAGGAGCAATGAGCAGTTCTTC.

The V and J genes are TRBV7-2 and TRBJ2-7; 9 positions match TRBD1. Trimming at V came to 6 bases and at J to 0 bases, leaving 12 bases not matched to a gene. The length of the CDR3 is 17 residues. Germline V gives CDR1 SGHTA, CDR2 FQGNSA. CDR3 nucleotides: TGTGCCAGCAGGGATAAGACCGGGACAGGGAGCTCCTACGAGCAGTACTTC. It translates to CASRDKTGTGSSYEQYF.

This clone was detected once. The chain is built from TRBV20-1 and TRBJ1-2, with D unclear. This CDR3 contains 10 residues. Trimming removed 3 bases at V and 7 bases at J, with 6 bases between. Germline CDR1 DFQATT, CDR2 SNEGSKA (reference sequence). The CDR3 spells CSARESGYTF. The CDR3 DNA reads TGCAGTGCTAGGGAAAGTGGCTACACCTTC.

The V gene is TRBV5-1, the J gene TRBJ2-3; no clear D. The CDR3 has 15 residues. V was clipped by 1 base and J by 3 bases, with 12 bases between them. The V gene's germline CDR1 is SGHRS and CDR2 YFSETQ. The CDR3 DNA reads TGCGCCAGCAGCTTGCTTGCCCCCGGGACAGATACGCAGTATTTT. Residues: CASSLLAPGTDTQYF.

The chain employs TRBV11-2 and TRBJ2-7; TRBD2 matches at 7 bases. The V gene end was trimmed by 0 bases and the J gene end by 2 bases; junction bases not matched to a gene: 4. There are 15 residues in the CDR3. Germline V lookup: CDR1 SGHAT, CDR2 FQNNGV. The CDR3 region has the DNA TGTGCCAGCAGCTTAGAACTAGCGCCGACCTACGAGCAGTACTTC. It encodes CASSLELAPTYEQYF.